This paragraph reports one T cell receptor (beta chain). The germline V gene has CDR1 LGHNT and CDR2 FRNRAP. The CDR3 runs 16 residues. V dropped 3 bases and J dropped 4; count of bases not matched to a gene: 12. This specimen belongs to a study of cytomegalovirus exposure and HLA in healthy donors. PCR was performed using 60 Vbeta and 13 Jbeta primers. Assay: immunoSEQ multiplex PCR; the TCRdb copy retains only in-frame clones and omits some. The table includes 150,000 to 200,000 clones, more than 70% detected once. The clonotype comes from a boy under 18 in good health and CMV-seronegative. V gene TRBV12-5 combines with J gene TRBJ2-7; TRBD2 matches at 7 bases. Sequencing used PBMCs. In nucleotides, the CDR3 is TGTGCTAGTGGTTTTTCGGCGGGAGAGTTACCTTACGAGCAGTACTTC. This sequence encodes CASGFSAGELPYEQYF. Based on the CDR3 plus reference TRBV12-5 and TRBJ2-7, the full variable domain is DARVTQTPRHKVTEMGQEVTMRCQPILGHNTVFWYRQTMMQGLELLAYFRNRAPLDDSGMPKDRFSAEMPDATLATLKIQPSEPRDSAVYFCASGFSAGELPYEQYFGPGTRLTVT.